This T cell receptor beta chain was identified during a study of technical replicates of blood from a handful of donors. Germline V lookup: CDR1 SGHDT, CDR2 YYEEEE. The CDR3 totals 12 residues. The V end lost 0 bases, the J end lost 11 bases, and 11 bases lay between the germline ends. Clones were read by immunoSEQ multiplex PCR, and TCRdb kept only the in-frame ones, dropping some. The repertoire holds about 74,000 clones, with approximately 95% as singletons. The origin of this receptor is a human donor in good health. The sample taken for sequencing was T cells isolated from PBMCs. The chain couples TRBV5-6 to TRBJ1-1, with a possible D match to TRBD1 (6 bases). The CDR3 loop reads CASSLGRGGAFF. DNA for the CDR3: TGTGCCAGCAGCTTGGGCAGGGGAGGGGCTTTCTTT.